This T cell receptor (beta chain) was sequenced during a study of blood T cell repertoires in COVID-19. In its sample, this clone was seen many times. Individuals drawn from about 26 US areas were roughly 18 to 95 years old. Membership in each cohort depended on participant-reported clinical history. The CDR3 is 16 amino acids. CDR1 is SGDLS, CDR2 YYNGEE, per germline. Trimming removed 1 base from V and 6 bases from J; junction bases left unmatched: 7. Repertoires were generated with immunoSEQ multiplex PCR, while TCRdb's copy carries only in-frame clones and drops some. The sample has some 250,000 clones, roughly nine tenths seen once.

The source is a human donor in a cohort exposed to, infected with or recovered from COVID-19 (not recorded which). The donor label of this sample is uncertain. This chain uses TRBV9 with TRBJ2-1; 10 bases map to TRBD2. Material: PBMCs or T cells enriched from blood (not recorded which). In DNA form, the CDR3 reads TGTGCCAGCAGCGTAACCCCTACTAGCGGGGTCAATGAGCAGTTCTTC. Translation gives CASSVTPTSGVNEQFF. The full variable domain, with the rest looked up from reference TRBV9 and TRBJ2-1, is DSGVTQTPKHLITATGQRVTLRCSPRSGDLSVYWYQQSLDQGLQFLIQYYNGEERAKGNILERFSAQQFPDLHSELNLSSLELGDSALYFCASSVTPTSGVNEQFFGPGTRLTVL.